This T cell receptor beta chain was profiled in a study of blood T cell repertoires in COVID-19 (TCRdb year 2020). General notes on the study: Samples covering the acute and convalescent phases of COVID-19 were provided by collaborators in the United States, Italy and Spain. The material from the prospective study consisted of cDNA or gDNA derived from T cells, B-cell-depleted T cells, or PBMCs. The dataset comprised deeply sampled blood TCRbeta repertoires from subjects exposed to, actively infected with, or recovered from COVID-19. The repertoires were made available in a free public database intended to serve as a resource for research on the immune response to SARS-CoV-2. Samples came from the ongoing ImmuneRACE study (first 160 participants) plus 1,254 subjects from 6 global collaborators. Nearly every sample came with metadata listing a de-identified subject ID, COVID-19 status, age in years and sex. Where HLA class I and class II types were available, the types were taken from metadata supplied by the sample provider, not from assay-based typing.

The germline V gene specifies SGHAT as CDR1 and FQNNGV as CDR2. Trimming takes 3 bases off V and 8 bases off J; junction bases not matched to a gene: 6. Taken from cysteine to phenylalanine, the CDR3 has 14 residues. Of the read, only the CDR3 DNA is kept; its 42 bases are in frame from base 1. In the prospective study, participants were about 18 to 90 years old, resided in about two dozen geographic areas of the United States, and were enrolled through a virtual design. Cohort assignment in the prospective study relied on participant-reported clinical history from a screening survey and a study questionnaire. For ImmuneRACE Cohort 3, a participant was defined as recovered based on two consecutive negative NP/OP PCR tests, clearance by a healthcare professional, or resolution of symptoms. Mobile phlebotomists in the prospective study collected whole blood, serum and a nasopharyngeal or oropharyngeal swab from every participant. Additional blood draws and questionnaires over a 2-month period could optionally be provided by prospective study participants. Before DNA extraction, blood samples from the prospective study were shipped at room temperature or frozen.

General conclusions and limits of the study: Clinical and demographic metadata were provided uncurated, with the amount varying by source and participant.

The immunoSEQ Assay, a bias-controlled multiplex PCR, was used to amplify TCRbeta CDR3 regions from genomic DNA. For the original study's pipeline: The number of nucleated cells in each sample was estimated by amplification of reference gene primers within the assay. To quantify the absolute abundance of each unique TCRbeta CDR3 rearrangement, sequence reads were collapsed and filtered. For each sample, productive Simpson clonality was calculated as the square root of Simpson's diversity index over productive rearrangements. What TCRdb holds here is the immuneACCESS table cut down to in-frame rearrangements. Part of the clones is not present; checked against another copy, under half of the missing clones reflect an unresolved V gene, and the others are unexplained. D and trimming were read from the DNA, whereas the V and J calls and clone size are those reported in that table. This sample is represented by under 450,000 clones; about 90% of them were singletons. The biggest ten clones account for 1.3% of the sample.

This clone was counted between two and nine times. Which antigen it targets is not known. Base qualities are not provided; no much larger clone lies one nucleotide away. Sequencing was performed on PBMCs or T cells enriched from blood (not recorded which). The chain uses TRBV11-2 and TRBJ1-4; 7 bases in the middle match TRBD1. The sequence derives from a man under 40 who had recovered from COVID-19. The CDR3 amino acid sequence is: CASSFGQVGEKLFF. The DNA sequence is as follows: TGTGCCAGCAGCTTCGGACAGGTGGGCGAAAAACTGTTTTTT.